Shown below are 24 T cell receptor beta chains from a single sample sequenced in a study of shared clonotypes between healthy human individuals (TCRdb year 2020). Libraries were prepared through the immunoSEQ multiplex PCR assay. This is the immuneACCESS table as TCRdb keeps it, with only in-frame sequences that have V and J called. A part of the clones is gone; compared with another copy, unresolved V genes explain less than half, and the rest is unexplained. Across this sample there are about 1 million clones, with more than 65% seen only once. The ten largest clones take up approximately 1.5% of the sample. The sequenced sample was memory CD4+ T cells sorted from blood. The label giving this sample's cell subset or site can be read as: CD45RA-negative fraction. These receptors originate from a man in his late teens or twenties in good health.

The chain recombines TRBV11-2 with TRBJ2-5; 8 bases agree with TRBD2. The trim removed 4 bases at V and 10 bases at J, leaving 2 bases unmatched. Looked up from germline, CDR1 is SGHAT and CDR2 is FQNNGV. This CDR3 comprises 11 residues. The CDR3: CASSSGGDQYF. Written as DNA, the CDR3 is TGTGCCAGCAGCTCGGGGGGGGACCAGTACTTC.

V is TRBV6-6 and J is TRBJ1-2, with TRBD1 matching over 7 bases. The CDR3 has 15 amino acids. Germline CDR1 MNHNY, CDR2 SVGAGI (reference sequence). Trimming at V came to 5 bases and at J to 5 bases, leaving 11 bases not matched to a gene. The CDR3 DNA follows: TGTGCCAGCAGTATTCCTCAGGGGGTATGGTATGGCTACACCTTC. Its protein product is CASSIPQGVWYGYTF.

The CDR3 sequence: CASSHRDTDTQYF. CDR3 DNA: TGTGCCAGCAGCCATAGGGACACAGATACGCAGTATTTT. The chain has TRBV5-4 and TRBJ2-3; D is unclear. The V and J ends lost 4 bases and 2 bases respectively, with 8 bases between them. Germline V gene sequence: CDR1 SGHNT, CDR2 YYREEE (reference sequence). The CDR3 has 13 amino acids.

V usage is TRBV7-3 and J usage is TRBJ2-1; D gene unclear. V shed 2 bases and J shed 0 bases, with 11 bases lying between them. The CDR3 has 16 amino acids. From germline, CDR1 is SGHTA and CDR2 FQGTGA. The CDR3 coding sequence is TGTGCCAGCAGCTTAGCAGAGGCTAGCTCCTACAATGAGCAGTTCTTC. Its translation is CASSLAEASSYNEQFF.

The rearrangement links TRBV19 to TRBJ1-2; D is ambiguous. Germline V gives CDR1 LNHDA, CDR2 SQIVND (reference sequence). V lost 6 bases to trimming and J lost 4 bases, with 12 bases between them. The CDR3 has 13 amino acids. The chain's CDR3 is CASSPERGYGYTF. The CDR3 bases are TGTGCCAGTAGCCCCGAGCGCGGCTATGGCTACACCTTC.

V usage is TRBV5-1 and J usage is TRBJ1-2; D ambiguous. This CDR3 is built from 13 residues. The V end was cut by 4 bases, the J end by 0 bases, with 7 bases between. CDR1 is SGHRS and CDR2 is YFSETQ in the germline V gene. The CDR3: CASSVAANYGYTF. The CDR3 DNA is TGCGCCAGCAGCGTGGCGGCTAACTATGGCTACACCTTC.

The CDR3, as DNA: TGTGCCAGCCAGAACAGGGCGGGGAAGAACACAGATACGCAGTATTTT. This codes for CASQNRAGKNTDTQYF. V gene TRBV18 combines with J gene TRBJ2-3; tentatively, D is TRBD1 or TRBD2 (6 bases each). In germline, CDR1 is KGHSH, CDR2 LQKENI. CDR3 length: 16 residues. Trimming took 8 bases from V and 2 from J, leaving 20 bases between them. The variable domain in full, with the rest retrieved from reference TRBV18 and TRBJ2-3, is NAGVMQNPRHLVRRRGQEARLRCSPMKGHSHVYWYRQLPEEGLKFMVYLQKENIIDESGMPKERFSAEFPKEGPSILRIQQVVRGDSAAYFCASQNRAGKNTDTQYFGPGTRLTVL.

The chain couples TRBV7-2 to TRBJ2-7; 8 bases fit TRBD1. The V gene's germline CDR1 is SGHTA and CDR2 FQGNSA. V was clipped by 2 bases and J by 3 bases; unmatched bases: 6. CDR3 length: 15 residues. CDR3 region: CASSLSQGAFYEQYF. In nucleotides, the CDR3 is TGTGCCAGCAGCTTAAGCCAGGGGGCGTTCTACGAGCAGTACTTC.

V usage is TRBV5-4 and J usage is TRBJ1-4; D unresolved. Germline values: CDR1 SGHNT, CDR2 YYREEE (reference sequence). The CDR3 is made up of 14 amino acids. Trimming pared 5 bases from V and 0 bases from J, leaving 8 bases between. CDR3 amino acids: CASSIRSTNEKLFF. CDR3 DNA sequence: TGTGCCAGCAGTATACGGTCAACTAATGAAAAACTGTTTTTT. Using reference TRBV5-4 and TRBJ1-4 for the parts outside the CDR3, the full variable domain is ETGVTQSPTHLIKTRGQQVTLRCSSQSGHNTVSWYQQALGQGPQFIFQYYREEENGRGNFPPRFSGLQFPNYSSELNVNALELDDSALYLCASSIRSTNEKLFFGSGTQLSVL.

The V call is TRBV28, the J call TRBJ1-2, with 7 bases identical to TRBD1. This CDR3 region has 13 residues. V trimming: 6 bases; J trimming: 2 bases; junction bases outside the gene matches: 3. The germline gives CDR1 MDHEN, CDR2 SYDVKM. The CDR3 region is CASRLQGNYGYTF. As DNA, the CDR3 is TGTGCCAGCAGATTACAGGGGAACTATGGCTACACCTTC.

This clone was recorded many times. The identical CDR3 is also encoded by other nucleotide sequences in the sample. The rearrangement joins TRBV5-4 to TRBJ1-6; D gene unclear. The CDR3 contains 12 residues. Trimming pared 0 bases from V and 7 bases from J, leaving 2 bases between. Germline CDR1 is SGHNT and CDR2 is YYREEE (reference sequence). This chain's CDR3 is CASSLDNSPLHF. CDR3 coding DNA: TGTGCCAGCAGCTTGGACAATTCACCCCTCCACTTT.

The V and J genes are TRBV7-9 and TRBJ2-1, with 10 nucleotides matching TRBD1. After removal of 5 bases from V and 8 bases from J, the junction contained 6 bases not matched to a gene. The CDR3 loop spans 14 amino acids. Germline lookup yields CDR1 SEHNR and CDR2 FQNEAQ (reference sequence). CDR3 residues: CASSRGQGPHEQFF. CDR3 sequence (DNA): TGTGCCAGCAGCAGGGGACAGGGGCCCCATGAGCAGTTCTTC.

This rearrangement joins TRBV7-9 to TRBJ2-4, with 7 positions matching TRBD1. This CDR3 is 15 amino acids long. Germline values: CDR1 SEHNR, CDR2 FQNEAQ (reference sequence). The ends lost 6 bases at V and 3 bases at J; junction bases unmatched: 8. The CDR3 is CASRPDRDGKNIQYF. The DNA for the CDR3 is TGTGCCAGCAGACCTGACAGGGATGGCAAAAACATTCAGTACTTC.

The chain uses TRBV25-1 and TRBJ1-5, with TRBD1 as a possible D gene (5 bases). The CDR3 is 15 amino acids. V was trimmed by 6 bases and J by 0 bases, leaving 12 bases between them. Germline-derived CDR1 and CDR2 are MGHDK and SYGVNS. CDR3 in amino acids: CASRGAGLSNQPQHF. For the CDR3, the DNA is TGTGCCAGCAGGGGAGCGGGACTTAGCAATCAGCCCCAGCATTTT.

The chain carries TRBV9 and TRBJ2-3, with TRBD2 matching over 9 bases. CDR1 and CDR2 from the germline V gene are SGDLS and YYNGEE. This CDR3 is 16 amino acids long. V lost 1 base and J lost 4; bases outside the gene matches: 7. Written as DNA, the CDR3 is TGTGCCAGCAGCGTACGATCTAGCGGGATCGCAGATACGCAGTATTTT. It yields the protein CASSVRSSGIADTQYF.

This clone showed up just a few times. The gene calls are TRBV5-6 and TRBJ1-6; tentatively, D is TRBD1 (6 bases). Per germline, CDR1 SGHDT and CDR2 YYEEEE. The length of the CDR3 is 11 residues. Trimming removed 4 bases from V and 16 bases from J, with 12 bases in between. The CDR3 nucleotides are TGTGCCAGCAGCCTAGCAGGGGAACTCCACTTT. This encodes CASSLAGELHF.

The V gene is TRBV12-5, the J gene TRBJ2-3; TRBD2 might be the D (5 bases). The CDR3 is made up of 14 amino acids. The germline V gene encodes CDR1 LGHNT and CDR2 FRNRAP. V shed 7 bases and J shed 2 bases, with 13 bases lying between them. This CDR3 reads CASVARATTDTQYF. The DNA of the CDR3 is TGTGCTAGTGTAGCGCGGGCGACCACAGATACGCAGTATTTT.

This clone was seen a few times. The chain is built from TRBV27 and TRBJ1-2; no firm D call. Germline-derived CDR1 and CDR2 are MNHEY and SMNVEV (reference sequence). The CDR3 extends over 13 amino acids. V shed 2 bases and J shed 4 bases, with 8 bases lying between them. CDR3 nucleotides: TGTGCCAGCAGTTTAAAGGCCTTCTATGGCTACACCTTC. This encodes CASSLKAFYGYTF.

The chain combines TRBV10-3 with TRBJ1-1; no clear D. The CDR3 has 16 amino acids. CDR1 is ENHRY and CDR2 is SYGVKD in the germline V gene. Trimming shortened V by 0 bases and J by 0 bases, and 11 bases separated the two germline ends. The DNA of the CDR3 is TGTGCCATCAGTGAGTCGGGTTACCTGATGAACACTGAAGCTTTCTTT. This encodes CAISESGYLMNTEAFF.

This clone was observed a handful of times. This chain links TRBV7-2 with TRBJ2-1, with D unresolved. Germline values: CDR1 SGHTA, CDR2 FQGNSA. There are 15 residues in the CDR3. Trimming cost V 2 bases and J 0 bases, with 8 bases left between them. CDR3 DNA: TGTGCCAGCAGCTTATCCTTCGGCTCCTACAATGAGCAGTTCTTC. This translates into CASSLSFGSYNEQFF.

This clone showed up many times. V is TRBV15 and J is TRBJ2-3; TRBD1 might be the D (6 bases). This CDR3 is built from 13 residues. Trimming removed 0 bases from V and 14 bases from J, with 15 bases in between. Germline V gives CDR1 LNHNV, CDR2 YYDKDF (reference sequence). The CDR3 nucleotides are TGTGCCACCAGCAGAGATTTGACAGGATTGCGGTATTTT. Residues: CATSRDLTGLRYF.

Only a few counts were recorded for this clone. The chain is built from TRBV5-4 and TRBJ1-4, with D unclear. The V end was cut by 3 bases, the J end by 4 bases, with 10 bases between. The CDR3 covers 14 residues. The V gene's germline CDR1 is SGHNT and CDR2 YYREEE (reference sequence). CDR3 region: CASSYSGFNEKLFF. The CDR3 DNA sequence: TGTGCCAGCAGCTACAGTGGCTTTAATGAAAAACTGTTTTTT.

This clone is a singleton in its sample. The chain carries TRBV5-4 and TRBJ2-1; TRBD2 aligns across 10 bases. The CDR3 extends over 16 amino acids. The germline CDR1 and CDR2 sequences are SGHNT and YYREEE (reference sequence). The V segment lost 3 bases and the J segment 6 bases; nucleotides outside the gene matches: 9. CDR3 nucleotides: TGTGCCAGCAGCTCAAGCGGGGGGGCTTCCCCCAATGAGCAGTTCTTC. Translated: CASSSSGGASPNEQFF.

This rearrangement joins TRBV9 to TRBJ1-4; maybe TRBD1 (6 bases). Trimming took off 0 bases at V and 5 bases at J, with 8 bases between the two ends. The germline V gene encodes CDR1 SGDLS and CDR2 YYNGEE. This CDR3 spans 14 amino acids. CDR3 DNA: TGTGCCAGCAGCGTAGAGGGGGTGAATGAAAAACTGTTTTTT. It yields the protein CASSVEGVNEKLFF.